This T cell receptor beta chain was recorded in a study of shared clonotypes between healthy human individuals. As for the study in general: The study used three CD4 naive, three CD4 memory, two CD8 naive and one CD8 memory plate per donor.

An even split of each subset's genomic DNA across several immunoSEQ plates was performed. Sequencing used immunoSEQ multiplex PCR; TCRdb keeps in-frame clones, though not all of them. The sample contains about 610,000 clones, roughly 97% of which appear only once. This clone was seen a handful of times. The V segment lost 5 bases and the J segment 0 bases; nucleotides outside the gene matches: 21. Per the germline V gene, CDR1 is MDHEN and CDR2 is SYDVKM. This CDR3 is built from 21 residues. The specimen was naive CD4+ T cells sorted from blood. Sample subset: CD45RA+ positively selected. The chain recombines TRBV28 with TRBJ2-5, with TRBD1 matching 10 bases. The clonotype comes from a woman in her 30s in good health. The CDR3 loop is CASSPYPPPGQGRKYQETQYF. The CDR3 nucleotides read TGTGCCAGCAGTCCATACCCCCCCCCGGGACAGGGGCGAAAGTACCAAGAGACCCAGTACTTC.